The source of this T cell receptor beta chain is a study of blood T cell repertoires in COVID-19. Whole-study context: Some COVID-19 samples were acute and others convalescent; all came from the United States, Italy and Spain.

This CDR3 has 15 amino acids. Germline-derived CDR1 and CDR2 are LNHDA and SQIVND (reference sequence). Trimming took 8 bases from V and 1 from J; bases not matched to a gene: 8. Only in-frame clones appear in the TCRdb table, and some are missing; sequencing was by immunoSEQ multiplex PCR. The table includes 120,000 or so clones, around 89% detected once. The receptor's source is a woman in her sixties or seventies with COVID-19, enrolled during active disease. Sequencing used peripheral blood. This chain joins TRBV19 and TRBJ1-2, with 9 bases that match TRBD1. This chain's CDR3 is CASSSGGQGNYGYTF. The CDR3 DNA follows: TGTGCCAGTTCTTCCGGGGGACAGGGTAACTATGGCTACACCTTC.